The next 10 T cell receptor beta chains were all read from a single sample in a study of CD8 T cells in ankylosing spondylitis. From the 5' RACE reads, TCRdb called clonotypes with MiXCR, one entry per CDR3 protein. The sample records approximately 140,000 distinct CDR3 sequences, roughly 8.8% being singletons. Specimen: blood, either unsorted or a sorted T cell fraction (not recorded which). The receptors derive from a male donor with ankylosing spondylitis or in good health (not recorded which).

This clonotype was detected many times. V gene TRBV11-1 combines with J gene TRBJ2-2, with 10 bases identical to TRBD2. With 3 bases clipped from V and 4 bases from J, the junction kept 2 bases outside the gene matches. There are 15 residues in the CDR3. CDR1 is SGHAT, CDR2 FQDESV, per germline (reference sequence). The CDR3 bases are TGTGCCAGCAGCTTTCTAGCGGGAGCCACCGGGGAGCTGTTTTTT. It is translated as CASSFLAGATGELFF.

This clonotype showed up many times. The rearrangement joins TRBV12-3 or TRBV12-4 to TRBJ1-2, with D perhaps TRBD1 (6 bases). CDR3 length: 16 residues. The V end was cut by 5 bases, the J end by 2 bases, with 18 bases between. CDR3 region: CASSLFQGSGNYGYTF. The CDR3 DNA follows: TGTGCCAGCAGTCTTTTTCAGGGGTCGGGAAACTATGGCTACACCTTC.

This clonotype showed up many times. This chain joins TRBV6-2 or TRBV6-3 and TRBJ2-3; 8 bases map to TRBD2. V shed 4 bases, J shed 2 bases, and the junction held 5 bases outside the gene matches. This CDR3 spans 15 amino acids. Germline V lookup: CDR1 MNHEY, CDR2 SVGEGT. This chain's CDR3 is CASSSSGRFTDTQYF. Written as DNA, the CDR3 is TGTGCCAGCAGTTCAAGCGGGAGATTCACAGATACGCAGTATTTT.

This clonotype was recorded a few times. This rearrangement joins TRBV6-1 to TRBJ2-5; tentatively, D is TRBD1 (5 bases). V was trimmed by 6 bases and J by 1 base, leaving 9 bases between them. The CDR3 sequence is 13 residues long. The germline gives CDR1 MNHNS, CDR2 SASEGT. The CDR3 is CASSPGFQETQYF. CDR3 sequence (DNA): TGTGCCAGCAGCCCAGGGTTCCAAGAGACCCAGTACTTC.

This clonotype was seen many times. The V and J genes are TRBV5-1 and TRBJ2-7; 7 positions agree with TRBD1. J gave up 3 bases and V 0 bases, and 9 bases lay outside the gene matches. Germline V CDR1 and CDR2: SGHRS, YFSETQ. CDR3 length equals 16 residues. CDR3 nucleotides: TGCGCCAGCAGCTTGGAGGCCCTGGACAGGCGCTACGAGCAGTACTTC. It codes for CASSLEALDRRYEQYF. Using reference TRBV5-1 and TRBJ2-7 for the parts outside the CDR3, the full variable domain is KAGVTQTPRYLIKTRGQQVTLSCSPISGHRSVSWYQQTPGQGLQFLFEYFSETQRNKGNFPGRFSGRQFSNSRSEMNVSTLELGDSALYLCASSLEALDRRYEQYFGPGTRLTVT.

This clonotype was counted many times. The V call is TRBV6-2 or TRBV6-3, the J call TRBJ1-5; D is perhaps TRBD1 (6 bases). There are 14 residues in the CDR3. Trimming pared 7 bases from V and 4 bases from J, leaving 14 bases between. Germline values: CDR1 MNHEY, CDR2 SVGEGT. Written as DNA, the CDR3 is TGTGCCAGCACCTCGGACAGTGTGAATCAGCCCCAGCATTTT. The encoded protein is CASTSDSVNQPQHF.

There are many counts of this clonotype. The chain recombines TRBV20-1 with TRBJ2-2, with D tentatively TRBD2 (5 bases). The CDR3 runs 13 residues. Germline CDR1 reads DFQATT; CDR2 reads SNEGSKA (reference sequence). In DNA form, the CDR3 reads TGCAGGGCGGTGAGGGCCGGCACCGGGGAGCTGTTTTTT. Translation gives CRAVRAGTGELFF.

This clonotype was seen at least ten times. The chain recombines TRBV2 with TRBJ1-5; the match to TRBD1 covers 8 bases. The V gene's germline CDR1 is SNHLY and CDR2 FYNNEI. The trim removed 5 bases at V and 8 bases at J, leaving 5 bases unmatched. The CDR3 contains 13 residues. CDR3 in amino acids: CASSMDRVEPQHF. The CDR3 coding sequence is TGTGCCAGCAGTATGGACAGGGTTGAGCCCCAGCATTTT. The variable domain in full, completed from reference TRBV2 and TRBJ1-5, reads EPEVTQTPSHQVTQMGQEVILRCVPISNHLYFYWYRQILGQKVEFLVSFYNNEISEKSEIFDDQFSVERPDGSNFTLKIRSTKLEDSAMYFCASSMDRVEPQHFGDGTRLSIL.

This clonotype was observed at least ten times. The rearrangement joins TRBV20-1 to TRBJ2-1, with a possible D match to TRBD2 (6 bases). Germline V gene lookup returns CDR1 DFQATT and CDR2 SNEGSKA (reference sequence). The CDR3 is 18 residues long. V lost 0 bases, J lost 7 bases, and 25 bases lay in between. The CDR3: CSARDLLAPTSSGNEQFF. In DNA form, the CDR3 reads TGCAGTGCTAGAGATCTTTTAGCCCCCACTAGCAGCGGGAATGAGCAGTTCTTC.

Concerning this clonotype itself: A clone one base away is much larger, so this may be a read error. The J gene is TRBJ2-3, the V gene TRBV5-6; D is unresolved. The V end lost 4 bases, the J end lost 3 bases, and 12 bases lay between the germline ends. Germline CDR1 SGHDT, CDR2 YYEEEE. The CDR3 loop spans 14 amino acids. CDR3 nucleotides: TGTGCCAGCAGCACCTGGCTCTGGACAGATACGCAGTATTTT. Residues: CASSTWLWTDTQYF.